This T cell receptor (beta chain) was retrieved from a study of T-cell memory formation after mild COVID-19 (dated by TCRdb to the early 2020s). Broadly, across the study: TCR sequence clusters from the two donors were largely donor specific. The cohort comprised two young, previously healthy adult volunteers, one female and one male. In two donors, T-cell clones that expanded and contracted after mild COVID-19 were tracked by sequencing TCRalpha and TCRbeta repertoires over time.

In its sample, this clonotype was seen many times. What antigen it recognizes has not been identified. Base-call qualities are not available, and no considerably larger clone is one nucleotide away. Results and caveats for the whole study, not just this receptor: Some responding clones were found in pre-infection memory, which suggests that pre-existing cross-reactive memory T cells took part in the SARS-CoV-2 response. Clones contracting from day 15 to 85 had balanced CD4/CD8 phenotypes, while a second wave expanding from day 15 to 37 was biased towards CD4+. Contracting CD4+ clones were located mainly in the CM and EM memory subsets, whereas CD8+ clones were found to be enriched in EMRA. SARS-CoV-2 specificity was not confirmed for the second-wave clones peaking on day 37. The study included only two mild cases, and larger cohorts that include severe cases with pre-infection samples were judged to be necessary.

The sample was run on an Illumina NovaSeq 6000. Using 5'RACE with constant-segment primers, TCRalpha and TCRbeta cDNA libraries were constructed, with sample barcodes and unique molecular identifiers added in the process. Trizol reagent was used to extract RNA from every sample. Amplification of the libraries took two PCR steps, and the second step added a second sample barcode plus Illumina TruSeq adapters. Sequencing of the libraries was done on an Illumina NovaSeq, producing 2 x 150 bp paired-end reads. Concerning the study's data processing: Demultiplexing of reads and collapsing into UMI-guided consensus sequences were performed with migec v1.2.7. With mixcr v2.1.11, UMI consensuses were aligned to TRA and TRB V and J templates and assembled into clonotypes. Clonotypes were classified as expanded or contracted when called significant by both edgeR and NoisET, with noise models trained on biological replicates. For edgeR calls, the thresholds were a false discovery rate-adjusted p below 0.01 and a log2 fold-change of 1. As an exploratory analysis of dynamics, max-normalized trajectories of the 1000 most abundant clonotypes were examined by PCA with hierarchical clustering. The CD4 or CD8 phenotype of responding clones was assigned using the separately sequenced CD4+ and CD8+ repertoires. Clones were called with MiXCR by TCRdb after fastp trimmed the public reads at Q25, and only in-frame beta chains were retained. Each entry is one CDR3 protein sequence, shown with its most common DNA and genes. TCRdb, not the original authors, processed these V and J calls. Recorded for this sample are a few hundred thousand distinct CDR3 sequences; 8.2% of them occurred a single time. Around a fifth of the sample is taken by the ten largest.

Ficoll-Paque density gradient centrifugation was used to isolate PBMCs. The sequenced material came from PBMCs or a T cell subset sorted from them (not recorded which). The clonotype originates from a young man who had mild COVID-19 (a few samples of this study predate the infection). The sample titles of this study are shuffled in the database, so cell type and time point are left out; the donor was told from shared clones.

The sequence in DNA is TGCAGTGCAGCAGGATCTAACTATGGCTACACCTTC. This gives the protein CSAAGSNYGYTF. The rearranged segments are TRBV20-1 and TRBJ1-2; no D gene can be assigned with confidence. The V and J ends are trimmed by 6 bases and 0 bases, leaving 8 bases between them. Taken from cysteine to phenylalanine, the CDR3 has 12 residues. The DNA shown is the 36-base CDR3, in frame from base 1. For CDR1 and CDR2, the germline V gene (reference sequence) lists DFQATT and SNEGSKA.